This is a list of T cell receptor beta chains from one sample in a study of blood T cells in healthy people across ages. TCRdb re-called the 5' RACE reads through MiXCR, storing one row per CDR3 protein. There are 1.8 million or so distinct CDR3 sequences in the sample; about two fifths occur only once, and approximately 22% lies in the top ten. The sequencing sample was made of blood. The receptors originated from a human donor in good health. Both conserved end residues are trimmed from each CDR3. Only part of the rows carry a size: once, few, many, or a class if the clone is expanded.

v_gene	abundance	j_gene	CDR3aa
TRBV29-1	few	TRBJ2-7	SVEQGTNEQY
TRBV29-1	few	-	SVISRGGQETQY
TRBV7-2	few	TRBJ1-1	ASKKQGVNEAF
TRBV5-1	-	TRBJ2-7	ASSFPQGEQY
TRBV5-1	few	TRBJ2-1	ASSPGTSGGYEQF
TRBV12-3/TRBV12-4	few	TRBJ1-2	ASSSGGLNGYT
TRBV20-1	once	-	SARDVDRFYEQY
TRBV2	-	TRBJ2-1	ASSEFYYNEQF
TRBV7-9	-	TRBJ2-1	ASSMSGGLDEQF
TRBV12-3/TRBV12-4	-	TRBJ2-3	ASSFEPSTDTQY
TRBV20-1	-	TRBJ2-7	SADRLADTYEQY
TRBV9	many	TRBJ1-6	ASSVDMNNSPLH
TRBV24-1	-	TRBJ1-1	ATSFAGVGENTEAF
TRBV20-1	few	TRBJ2-3	SAPPWGGAEDTQY
TRBV24-1	-	TRBJ1-2	ATSPTGETLGYT
TRBV6-5	-	TRBJ2-1	ASSSLAGESIQF
TRBV9	many	TRBJ2-7	ASSVNIGSEQY
TRBV20-1	few	TRBJ2-1	SARGGRSEGPLSGSYNEQF
TRBV12-3/TRBV12-4	many	TRBJ2-7	ASSLGLTGEQY
TRBV5-6	many	TRBJ2-3	ASSLSGGSGDTQY
TRBV20-1	once	TRBJ2-7	SARDRTRETYEQY
TRBV20-1	-	TRBJ2-1	SSALLTYNEQF
TRBV5-1	-	TRBJ2-1	ASSLMVGSYNEQF
TRBV27	-	TRBJ1-5	ASSGTVGQPQH
TRBV4-3	few	TRBJ2-4	ASSQEWDRGREQY
TRBV6-5	many	TRBJ1-5	ASSRQRNQPQH
TRBV4-3	-	TRBJ1-3	ASSQDGTDSGNTIY
TRBV5-1	-	TRBJ2-3	ASSLAGFGAADTQY
TRBV5-1	-	-	ASSFKVLAGGSYNEQY
TRBV4-3	-	TRBJ2-1	ASSQHPGTTYNEQF
TRBV5-1	-	TRBJ2-7	ASSPVGTGVPPEQY
TRBV20-1	many	TRBJ2-1	SASSFGLHGNEQF
TRBV20-1	-	-	SAIRTGTLYEQY
TRBV11-3	few	TRBJ2-3	ASKQNSQDTQY
TRBV10-3	few	TRBJ2-5	AIRERDGEETQY
TRBV5-1	-	TRBJ2-1	AGRRGQVSHNEQF
TRBV4-2	-	TRBJ2-7	ASSQEWMSSYEQY
TRBV29-1	-	TRBJ1-2	SVEATGTGLYGYT
TRBV20-1	-	TRBJ2-5	SARDSRGLQETQY
TRBV7-2	-	TRBJ2-1	ASSHQSDRVYNEQF